This TCR beta chain originates from a study of cytomegalovirus exposure and HLA in healthy donors (dated by TCRdb to the late 2010s). About the investigation overall: An earlier analysis of around 600 of the donors reported about 250 Gb of sequence data and some 120 million unique TCR beta sequences from approximately 180 million T cells. About 300 gigabases of sequencing data and approximately 84 million unique TCR sequences were included in an early release covering roughly 600 HLA-typed donors. Of the 300 to 500 genotyped donors, over 80% were placed in the genetic ancestry cluster associated with self-reported Caucasian donors. The study was designed to test whether signatures of past pathogen exposure could be identified by cataloging public T cell receptors. The study profiled the T cell repertoires of around 700 subjects by immunosequencing and related them to cytomegalovirus serostatus. Along with the roughly 610-subject first cohort, a separate validation cohort of over a hundred different subjects was used. High-throughput TCR immunosequencing, statistical association of individual TCRs with disease status, and machine learning were combined to predict cytomegalovirus infection status. To study patterns of TCR occurrence, a later analysis re-analyzed previously published TCR beta repertoires from several hundred donors and added high-resolution HLA genotyping. Rather than drawing on any new phenotypic data, the later analysis identified candidate immune exposures from TCR beta sequences and the way those sequences occurred across donors. An earlier analysis of fewer than 700 of the donors applied high-throughput TCR beta sequencing to assess whether each TCR beta V gene segment acted as functional or pseudogenic. Donor age, sex, ethnicity and CMV serostatus were compiled together with the repertoire data. In a later genetic analysis, genome-wide SNP genotypes for 398 of the 666 donors were used, and that subset was treated as a discovery cohort. All discovery cohort repertoires had been generated using a single sequencing platform. Class I and class II HLA loci were covered by the typing at four-digit resolution. The number of typed donors differed by locus: roughly 629-630 for A, B, C, DRB1 and DQB1; about 520 for DQA1; fewer than 610 for DPA1; and 450 to 480 for DPB1. Because of strong linkage in the cohort, roughly five DR-DQ haplotypes were treated as single units for association and clustering. Among around 400 genotyped donors of the cohort, an average of around 240,000 unique TCR beta nucleotide sequences was sequenced per donor, of which about 18% were non-productive. The study at large found these results: In both the original and validation cohorts, the classifier was reported to diagnose cytomegalovirus status with high specificity and sensitivity. V-gene and J-gene trimming of TCR beta chains was associated with a missense DCLRE1C variant in a later genetic analysis, and the association was replicated in an independent cohort. The authors suggested that the approach could potentially be extended to other disease states and immunological phenotypes. In a later analysis, the rate of TCR association differed among HLA loci, with DRB1 alleles having the most associated TCRs and HLA-C alleles having the fewest. In a later analysis, most CMV-associated TCR beta chains were found to appear HLA-restricted, with HLA associations seemingly driven largely by CMV exposure. In a later genetic analysis, fewer N-insertions in productive TCRs were reported among donors in an Asian-associated ancestry cluster than the approximately 630-donor mean. Immune exposure information for the cohort was limited to CMV serostatus. Because the 87-base-pair reads could not distinguish some IMGT-functional V segments, including TRBV6-2 and TRBV6-3, those segments were excluded. Only TCR beta chains were sequenced in this cohort, and the absence of alpha or paired-chain data limited detectable features. Assigning TCR associations to individual alleles was difficult when HLA alleles, especially DR and DQ, strongly co-occurred. Approximately 16 rarely observed V segments, including chromosome 9 orphons, were excluded from the earlier analysis of almost 600 of the donors because counts were too low. A total of 150 or so TCR beta chains were listed by the study as associated with cytomegalovirus. A later analysis found that HLA-associated TCR beta chains were more clonally expanded and had lower generation probabilities than equally common non-associated chains. A cluster of highly shared sequence variants was judged likely to represent a technical artifact of the sequencing pipeline. In a later analysis, several top co-occurrence clusters were reported to appear linked to parvovirus B19, influenza, CMV and Epstein-Barr virus. Correlated functional status among segregating V segments might reflect linkage disequilibrium, but an unknown experimental factor could not be ruled out. Specific HLA alleles were associated with about 17,000 TCR beta sequences at a false discovery rate of 0.05 in a later analysis. A further reported finding was that TCR beta sequences accurately predicted the HLA-A and HLA-B alleles for most subjects in the first cohort. Three of the identified cytomegalovirus-associated TCR beta chains were confirmed in vitro to be specific for cytomegalovirus antigens. Most TCR sequences were seen in very few donors, while some public TCRs were found in many individuals. Roughly uniform sequencing depth across donors was assumed in presence/absence analyses, although this assumption may not hold. In an earlier analysis of approximately 600 of the donors, most TCR beta V segments were observed in productive rearrangements about 87% or about 30% of the time, broadly matching IMGT annotations. Because HLA typing was unavailable for some donors at each locus, only the typed subset was used in association tests.

The cohort comprised 670 or so healthy bone marrow donors. All cohort members were sampled while nominally healthy, although unrecorded immune exposures were likely present. The donor tested CMV seropositive and was one of the 289 seropositive cohort members. Each donor provided a peripheral blood sample, and peripheral blood mononuclear cells were used for TCR beta sequencing. The Qiagen DNeasy Blood Extraction Kit was used to extract genomic DNA from the blood cell samples. Remarks on this clone: The antigen this receptor binds is unknown. Base qualities are not at hand, and no much larger clone is one base apart.

Libraries were built with the immunoSEQ multiplex PCR assay. A mixture of 60 forward primers for TCR Vbeta segments and 13 reverse primers for TCR Jbeta segments was used in the multiplex PCR. The CDR3 region of rearranged TCR beta genes was amplified from genomic DNA with a multiplex PCR assay. Amplified TCR beta libraries were sequenced as 87-base-pair reads on the Illumina HiSeq System. Concerning the study's data processing: A later analysis counted 65 million to 90 million unique TCR beta chains across the 650 to 700 repertoires, and roughly 9.9 million of these chains were shared by at least two donors. To remove PCR and sequencing errors, raw reads were error-corrected and collapsed into unique sequences using a nearest-neighbor algorithm that merged closely related sequences. Alignment of CDR3 sequences to IMGT reference sequences was used to assign V, D and J gene segments. For a sequence to be retained, at least a six-nucleotide match to both a V gene segment and a J gene segment was required. Rearrangements were classified as productive when the CDR3 lacked stop codons and remained in frame with V and J, and all other rearrangements were classified as non-productive. CDR3 was defined according to IMGT convention as the region running from the second conserved V-encoded cysteine to the conserved J-encoded phenylalanine. Sequences without an unambiguous match to a single V gene segment were excluded from the earlier analysis of 450 to 650 of the donors. In an earlier analysis of approximately 590 of the donors, V segments were called functional above 56.7% productive rearrangements and were called segregating when the between-donor standard deviation exceeded 5%. To diagnose cytomegalovirus status from the catalog of TCR beta chain sequences, a statistical classification framework was built. In a later analysis, V and J genes were assigned by comparing TCR nucleotide sequences against IMGT/GENE-DB human TR gene sequences. In a later analysis, CDR3 sequences and most-parsimonious VDJ recombination scenarios were assigned using the TCRdist pipeline. In a later analysis, every TCR beta chain was defined by the combination of its CDR3 amino acid sequence and its V-gene family, and reads without a unique V-gene family were dropped. In a later analysis, 500 to 700 highly shared, low-generation-probability nucleotide sequences were removed to address suspected cross-contamination and a sequencing artifact. For each public chain, a later analysis derived a clonal expansion index from normalized ranks of inferred template counts within each repertoire. A later analysis computed generation probabilities with a VDJ recombination model fitted to out-of-frame rearrangements, and checked the results against IGoR. In a later analysis, TCR-TCR, TCR-HLA and TCR-CMV co-occurrence was scored with hypergeometric tests, and a repertoire-size bias correction was applied to TCR pairs. To estimate false discovery rates, a later analysis permuted the HLA or CMV assignments 20 times. A later analysis grouped co-occurring TCRs with DBSCAN, adding TCRdist sequence similarity when clustering within HLA-allele-positive subsets. Repertoires with fewer than 30,000 or more than 120,000 public chains, plus five repertoires with anomalous nucleotide sharing, were excluded from co-occurrence clustering. TCRdb stores this immuneACCESS table with in-frame sequences only. Part of the clones is absent; in the studies checked, under half of the shortfall reflects unresolved V genes, and no reason is known for the rest. V and J calls and clone size come straight from that table; D and trimming were deduced from the DNA. The sample yields 150,000 or so clones; roughly 80% were counted once. The ten largest make up 8.5% of the sample.

The germline V gene provides CDR1 SGHAT and CDR2 FQNNGV. V is pruned by 3 bases and J by 0 bases, leaving 5 bases of the junction without a gene match. Counted from cysteine to phenylalanine, this CDR3 has 17 amino acids. The DNA shown is the 51-base CDR3, in frame from base 1. The sequence joins TRBV11-2 to TRBJ2-6; the junction holds 7 bases that match TRBD1. Sequencing used PBMCs. This TCR derives from a male donor in good health and CMV-seropositive. The CDR3 region: CASSFPGQASGANVLTF. The sequenced DNA is TGTGCCAGCAGCTTTCCAGGACAGGCCTCTGGGGCCAACGTCCTGACTTTC.